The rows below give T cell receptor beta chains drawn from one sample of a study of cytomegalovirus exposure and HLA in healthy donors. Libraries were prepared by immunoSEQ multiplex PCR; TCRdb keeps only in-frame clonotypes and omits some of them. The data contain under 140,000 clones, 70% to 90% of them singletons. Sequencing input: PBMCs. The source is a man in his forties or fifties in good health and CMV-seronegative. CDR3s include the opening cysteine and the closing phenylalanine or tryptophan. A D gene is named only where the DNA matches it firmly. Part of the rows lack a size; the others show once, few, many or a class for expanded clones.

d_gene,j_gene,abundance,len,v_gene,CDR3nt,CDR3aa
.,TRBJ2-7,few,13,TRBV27,TGTGCCAGCAGTACTGGACAGATATACGAGCAGTACTTC,CASSTGQIYEQYF
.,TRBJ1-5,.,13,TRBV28,TGTGCCAGCAGTTTATTTCCGGGACAAATGGTGCATTTT,CASSLFPGQMVHF
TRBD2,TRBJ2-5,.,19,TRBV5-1,TGCGCCAGCAGCCCGTGGACTAGCGGGGGGGCTGAAAGCCAAGAGACCCAGTACTTC,CASSPWTSGGAESQETQYF
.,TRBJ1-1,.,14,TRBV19,TGTGCCAGTAGTGTGCCTCCCGGGGGCACTGAAGCTTTCTTT,CASSVPPGGTEAFF
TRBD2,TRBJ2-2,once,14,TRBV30,TGTGCCCATTCAGCGGGGGGGCCGACCGGGGAGCTGTTTTTT,CAHSAGGPTGELFF
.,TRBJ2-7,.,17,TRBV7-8,TGTGCCAGCAGCTTAGCTGATAGGGGATCGTCCCTAGGGGAGCAGTACTTC,CASSLADRGSSLGEQYF
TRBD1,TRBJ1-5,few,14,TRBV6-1,TGTGCCAGCAGCCCGACAGGGTCCAATCAGCCCCAGCATTTT,CASSPTGSNQPQHF
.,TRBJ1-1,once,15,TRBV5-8,TGTGCCAGCAGCTCCCTCCCCGGGGGACACACTGAAGCTTTCTTT,CASSSLPGGHTEAFF
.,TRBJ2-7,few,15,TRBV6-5,TGTGCCAGCAGTTACAGGCAGGGAAGCTCCTACGAGCAGTACTTC,CASSYRQGSSYEQYF
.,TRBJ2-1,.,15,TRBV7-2,TGTGCCAGCAGCTTACGTGGACGGGGATCAGATGAGCAGTTCTTC,CASSLRGRGSDEQFF
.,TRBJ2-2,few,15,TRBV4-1,TGCGCCAGCAGCTCTTCCATAGTGGAGGCCGGGGAGCTGTTTTTT,CASSSSIVEAGELFF
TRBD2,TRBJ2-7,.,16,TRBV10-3,TGTGCCATCGCTTCCTCGAGCGGGGGCTCCTACTACGAGCAGTACTTC,CAIASSSGGSYYEQYF
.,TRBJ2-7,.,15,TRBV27,TGTGCCAGCAGTTTGGAGGGCTACTACTCCTACGAGCAGTACTTC,CASSLEGYYSYEQYF
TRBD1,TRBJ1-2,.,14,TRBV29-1,TGCAGCGTTGCCGGGACAGGGTTCGACTATGGCTACACCTTC,CSVAGTGFDYGYTF
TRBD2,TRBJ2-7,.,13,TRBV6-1,TGTGCCATCCCGGGACTAGCATCCTCCGAGCAGTACTTC,CAIPGLASSEQYF
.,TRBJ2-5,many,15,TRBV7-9,TGTGCCAGCAGCTTAGAAGGACGGAGGAGGGAGACCCAGTACTTC,CASSLEGRRRETQYF
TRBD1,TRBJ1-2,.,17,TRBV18,TGTGCCAGCTCACCGGGACAGGGGTGGATAATGAACTATGGCTACACCTTC,CASSPGQGWIMNYGYTF
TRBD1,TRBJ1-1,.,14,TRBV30,TGTGCCTGGAGTGTCGACAGGGGATGGACTGAAGCTTTCTTT,CAWSVDRGWTEAFF
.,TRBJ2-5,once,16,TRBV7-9,TGTGCCAGCAGCTTCACACTCGTCCCCCAGCGTGAGACCCAGTACTTC,CASSFTLVPQRETQYF
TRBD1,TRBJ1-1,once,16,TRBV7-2,TGTGCCAGCAGCTTCCCGACAGGGGGGGTGAACACTGAAGCTTTCTTT,CASSFPTGGVNTEAFF
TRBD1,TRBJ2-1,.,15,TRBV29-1,TGCAGCGCTAAGGAGGGCAGGGGGCCCTACAATGAGCAGTTCTTC,CSAKEGRGPYNEQFF
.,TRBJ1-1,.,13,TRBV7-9,TGTGCCAGCAGCTTAAGGAGGGTTAATGAAGCTTTCTTT,CASSLRRVNEAFF
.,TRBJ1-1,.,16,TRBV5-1,TGCGCCAGCAGCTTGAGGCCAGGGGTAAAGAACACTGAAGCTTTCTTT,CASSLRPGVKNTEAFF
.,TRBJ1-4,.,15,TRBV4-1,TGCGCCAGCAGCCCATCCCCACTCGGAGGAGAAAAACTGTTTTTT,CASSPSPLGGEKLFF
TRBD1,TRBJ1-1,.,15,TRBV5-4,TGTGCCAGCAGCCTGGGCCGGACAGGCCAGAGTGAAGCTTTCTTT,CASSLGRTGQSEAFF
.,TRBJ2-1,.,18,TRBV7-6,TGTGCCAGCAGCTTAGCGATTTGGGGGGACAGAAAAAACAATGAGCAGTTCTTC,CASSLAIWGDRKNNEQFF
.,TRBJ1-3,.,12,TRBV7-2,TGTGCCAGCAGCTCTCAGGGAAACACCATATATTTT,CASSSQGNTIYF
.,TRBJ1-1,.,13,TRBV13,TGTGCCAGCAGCTTACTGGGGCTCACTGAAGCTTTCTTT,CASSLLGLTEAFF
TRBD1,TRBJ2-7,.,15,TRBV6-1,TGTGCCAGCAGGGACCTGGACAGGGTATCTCGCGAGCAGTACTTC,CASRDLDRVSREQYF
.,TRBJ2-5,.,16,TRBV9,TGTGCCAGCAGCGGGGCCGGGAGTCTCACCCAAGAGACCCAGTACTTC,CASSGAGSLTQETQYF
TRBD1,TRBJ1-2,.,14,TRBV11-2,TGTGCCAGCAGCTTAGGGGGACAGGGTTATGGCTACACCTTC,CASSLGGQGYGYTF
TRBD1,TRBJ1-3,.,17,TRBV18,TGTGCCAGCTCACCGTACACAGGGGATCGGAGTGGAAACACCATATATTTT,CASSPYTGDRSGNTIYF
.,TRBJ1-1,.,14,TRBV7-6,TGTGCCAGCAGCTTAGCTGCAGGGAACACTGAAGCTTTCTTT,CASSLAAGNTEAFF
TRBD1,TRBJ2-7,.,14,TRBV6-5,TGTGCCAGCAGCGCCGGGACAGGGCACCACGAGCAGTACTTC,CASSAGTGHHEQYF
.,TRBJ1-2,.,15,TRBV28,TGTGCCAGCAGCGTCGGAGGGTTGGATAGCTATGGCTACACCTTC,CASSVGGLDSYGYTF
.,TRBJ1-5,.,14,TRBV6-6,TGTGCCAGCAGTTTAACAGGGTTTTCTCAGCCCCAGCATTTT,CASSLTGFSQPQHF
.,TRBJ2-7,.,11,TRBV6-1,TGTGCCAGCAGCCCTCGGTACGAGCAGTACTTC,CASSPRYEQYF
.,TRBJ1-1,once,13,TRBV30,TGTGCCTGGAGTATCCAGGAGAACACTGAAGCTTTCTTT,CAWSIQENTEAFF
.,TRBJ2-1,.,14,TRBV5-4,TGTGCCAGCAGCTTAGATCGCACCGGGACTCCCTGGTTCTTC,CASSLDRTGTPWFF
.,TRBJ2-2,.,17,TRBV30,TGTGCCTGGAGTGTACAAAGAATGCAGGCAGACACCGGGGAGCTGTTTTTT,CAWSVQRMQADTGELFF
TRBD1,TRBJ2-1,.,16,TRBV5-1,TGCGCCAGCAGCTCCAAGACAGGGAGTGGGTACAATGAGCAGTTCTTC,CASSSKTGSGYNEQFF
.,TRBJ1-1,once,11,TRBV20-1,TGCAGTGCTAGGAACGACAGGGAAGCTTTCTTT,CSARNDREAFF
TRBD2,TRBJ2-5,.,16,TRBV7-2,TGTGCCAGCAGCCTGGCCCCTAGCGGGGGACAAGAGACCCAGTACTTC,CASSLAPSGGQETQYF